The next 28 T cell receptor beta chains were all read from a single sample in a study of graft-versus-host responses after intestinal transplantation. The data were produced by immunoSEQ multiplex PCR, yet TCRdb's version contains in-frame clones alone and is incomplete. The table lists roughly 96,000 clones, roughly 90% of them singletons. No antigen has been assigned to these receptors. The sequenced sample was unstimulated CD8+ T cells sorted from spleen or lymph node cells, obtained before intestinal transplant. Receptors originate from a human donor who received an intestinal transplant.

The genes are TRBV4-1 and TRBJ2-7; TRBD2 matches 8 bases. Germline assignment: CDR1 MGHRA and CDR2 YSYEKL. Losses at the gene ends were 6 bases for V and 4 bases for J; bases not matched to a gene: 11. This CDR3 is built from 15 residues. CDR3 residues: CASRGSGTSTYEQYF. The CDR3 coding sequence is TGCGCCAGCAGGGGGTCCGGGACTAGTACGTACGAGCAGTACTTC.

V is TRBV2 and J is TRBJ2-3, with 9 bases fitting TRBD2. Losses at the gene ends were 3 bases for V and 5 bases for J; bases not matched to a gene: 6. The CDR3 has 15 residues. CDR1 and CDR2 (germline): SNHLY, FYNNEI. The CDR3 spells CASSDGTSPGDTQYF. The CDR3 bases are TGTGCCAGCAGTGACGGGACTAGCCCCGGAGATACGCAGTATTTT.

The rearrangement joins TRBV27 to TRBJ2-7; the match to TRBD2 covers 8 bases. The CDR3 totals 12 residues. Trimming at V came to 6 bases and at J to 2 bases, leaving 0 bases not matched to a gene. Germline CDR1 reads MNHEY; CDR2 reads SMNVEV (reference sequence). Here the CDR3 DNA reads TGTGCCAGCAGGGGACTAGCCTACGAGCAGTACTTC. It specifies CASRGLAYEQYF.

V usage is TRBV5-5 and J usage is TRBJ1-4; no firm D call. Germline-derived CDR1 and CDR2 are SGHKS and YYEKEE (reference sequence). V was pared by 3 bases and J by 8 bases, with 14 bases between. This CDR3 has 14 residues. The CDR3, as DNA: TGTGCCAGCAGCTGGAGTTTTAAGGCGGAAAAACTGTTTTTT. Translating gives CASSWSFKAEKLFF.

V and J are TRBV5-4 and TRBJ2-5; perhaps TRBD1 as D (6 bases). Germline values: CDR1 SGHNT, CDR2 YYREEE (reference sequence). V lost 0 bases and J 1 base, leaving 7 bases between the germline ends. This CDR3 spans 14 amino acids. CDR3: CASSLEGGQETQYF. The CDR3, as DNA: TGTGCCAGCAGCTTGGAAGGGGGCCAAGAGACCCAGTACTTC.

The CDR3 protein is CASGSRGPYEQYF. For the CDR3, the DNA is TGTGCCAGCGGATCCAGGGGGCCCTACGAGCAGTACTTC. The V call is TRBV6-5, the J call TRBJ2-7; 8 nucleotides match TRBD1. V was pared by 8 bases and J by 2 bases, with 5 bases of the junction left unmatched. This CDR3 spans 13 amino acids. In germline, CDR1 is MNHEY, CDR2 SVGAGI.

This clone was detected once. CDR3 nucleotides: TGTGCCAGCAGTAATCCACAGGGGGGGAACACTGAAGCTTTCTTT. This encodes CASSNPQGGNTEAFF. The chain combines TRBV2 with TRBJ1-1; 8 bases map to TRBD1. Germline-derived CDR1 and CDR2 are SNHLY and FYNNEI. The CDR3 sequence is 15 residues long. J gave up 1 base and V 5 bases, and 6 bases lay outside the gene matches.

The chain carries TRBV7-9 and TRBJ2-3; 7 nucleotides match TRBD2. The CDR3 covers 14 residues. Per germline, CDR1 SEHNR and CDR2 FQNEAQ (reference sequence). The ends lost 5 bases at V and 1 base at J; junction bases unmatched: 3. CDR3 in DNA: TGTGCCAGCAGCGTAAGCGGGGGCACAGATACGCAGTATTTT. Its translation is CASSVSGGTDTQYF.

This CDR3 is CASSVQTGRGFTGELFF. DNA of the CDR3: TGTGCCAGCAGCGTACAGACAGGGCGAGGTTTCACCGGGGAGCTGTTTTTT. This chain joins TRBV9 and TRBJ2-2; 7 bases line up with TRBD1. The V gene's germline CDR1 is SGDLS and CDR2 YYNGEE. This CDR3 is built from 17 residues. With V trimmed by 1 base and J by 4 bases, 10 bases remained unmatched.

V gene TRBV9 combines with J gene TRBJ2-5, with D possibly being TRBD2 (5 bases). Trimming removed 3 bases from V and 1 base from J, with 13 bases in between. In germline, CDR1 is SGDLS, CDR2 YYNGEE. This CDR3 is built from 15 residues. The CDR3 loop reads CASSGALDSQETQYF. The CDR3 bases are TGTGCCAGCAGCGGGGCTTTGGACTCCCAAGAGACCCAGTACTTC.

The J gene is TRBJ1-1, the V gene TRBV4-1; D unclear. Deletions cut 1 base from V and 7 bases from J, with 7 bases between. There are 12 residues in the CDR3. Per germline, CDR1 MGHRA and CDR2 YSYEKL. In nucleotides, the CDR3 is TGCGCCAGCAGCCAAGGTGGGAGTGAAGCTTTCTTT. Translating it yields CASSQGGSEAFF.

The chain combines TRBV7-2 with TRBJ2-1; 7 nucleotides line up with TRBD2. Germline trimming cut 2 bases from V and 2 bases from J; bases unmatched to any gene: 3. Germline V gene data show CDR1 as SGHTA and CDR2 as FQGNSA. The CDR3 totals 15 residues. CDR3 sequence (DNA): TGTGCCAGCAGCTTAATGGGGGGGACCTACAATGAGCAGTTCTTC. This translates into CASSLMGGTYNEQFF.

The chain has TRBV5-1 and TRBJ2-7, with D maybe TRBD2 (6 bases). V lost 1 base and J 3 bases, leaving 11 bases between the germline ends. Germline CDR1 SGHRS, CDR2 YFSETQ. The CDR3 extends over 14 amino acids. CDR3 coding DNA: TGCGCCAGCAGCTTGAGGGACTTCTACTACGAGCAGTACTTC. This translates into CASSLRDFYYEQYF. Full variable domain (rest looked up from reference TRBV5-1 and TRBJ2-7): KAGVTQTPRYLIKTRGQQVTLSCSPISGHRSVSWYQQTPGQGLQFLFEYFSETQRNKGNFPGRFSGRQFSNSRSEMNVSTLELGDSALYLCASSLRDFYYEQYFGPGTRLTVT.

V usage is TRBV5-5 and J usage is TRBJ2-1; D uncertain. Germline V gene data show CDR1 as SGHKS and CDR2 as YYEKEE (reference sequence). The V gene lost 2 bases and the J gene lost 5 bases, with 17 bases spanning the gap. The CDR3 is 16 amino acids. CDR3 nucleotide sequence: TGTGCCAGCAGCTTATCGGATCCGACACGCGACAATGAGCAGTTCTTC. Translation: CASSLSDPTRDNEQFF.

The J gene is TRBJ2-7, the V gene TRBV7-6; D gene ambiguous. Trimming stripped 5 bases from V and 6 bases from J, with 14 bases between. Germline V gene sequence: CDR1 SGHVS, CDR2 FNYEAQ. The CDR3 is made up of 13 amino acids. CDR3 sequence: CASSPPLGLEQYF. In DNA form, the CDR3 reads TGTGCCAGCAGCCCACCTCTTGGGCTCGAGCAGTACTTC.

The chain joins TRBV4-2 to TRBJ1-1, with D unclear. The CDR3 is 16 amino acids. CDR1 is LGHNA and CDR2 is YNFKEQ in the germline V gene. V was pared by 0 bases and J by 0 bases, with 11 bases between. The CDR3, as DNA: TGTGCCAGCAGCCAAGATAAAAAGTACATGAACACTGAAGCTTTCTTT. Encoded protein: CASSQDKKYMNTEAFF.

This clone appeared a few times. V gene TRBV30 combines with J gene TRBJ1-5; 10 nucleotides align to TRBD1. The germline gives CDR1 GTSNPN, CDR2 SVGIG (reference sequence). CDR3 length: 16 residues. V dropped 1 base and J dropped 4; count of bases not matched to a gene: 7. CDR3 DNA sequence: TGTGCCTGGAGTGCGGACAGGGGGATAGGAAATCAGCCCCAGCATTTT. Translated, it gives CAWSADRGIGNQPQHF.

This CDR3 is CASSASGTGNTEAFF. CDR3 in DNA: TGTGCCAGCAGTGCCTCCGGGACAGGGAACACTGAAGCTTTCTTT. The genes are TRBV27 and TRBJ1-1; 8 bases fit TRBD1. The germline V gene encodes CDR1 MNHEY and CDR2 SMNVEV (reference sequence). The CDR3 has 15 amino acids. With 5 bases clipped from V and 1 base from J, the junction kept 6 bases outside the gene matches.

The V call is TRBV27, the J call TRBJ2-6, with a possible D match to TRBD1 (5 bases). From germline, CDR1 is MNHEY and CDR2 SMNVEV (reference sequence). Trimming left V 5 bases short and J 0 bases short, with 8 bases between. This CDR3 spans 15 amino acids. DNA for the CDR3: TGTGCCAGCAGTCTAGACAGCTCTGGGGCCAACGTCCTGACTTTC. As protein: CASSLDSSGANVLTF.

The genes are TRBV5-8 and TRBJ2-1; tentative D call: TRBD2 (7 bases). The CDR3 length is 16 residues. The germline CDR1 and CDR2 sequences are SGHTS and YDEGEE. Trimming removed 0 bases at V and 4 bases at J, with 14 bases between. CDR3 in DNA: TGTGCCAGCAGCTTGGGAGAGGGGGAGGGATACAATGAGCAGTTCTTC. Translation: CASSLGEGEGYNEQFF.

The chain combines TRBV28 with TRBJ2-1, with 13 bases identical to TRBD2. V trimming: 2 bases; J trimming: 7 bases; junction bases outside the gene matches: 5. The CDR3 totals 16 residues. Germline V lookup: CDR1 MDHEN, CDR2 SYDVKM. The CDR3 loop is CASSLEGLAGVNEQFF. The CDR3 DNA is TGTGCCAGCAGTTTAGAAGGACTAGCGGGAGTTAATGAGCAGTTCTTC.

The genes are TRBV6-5 and TRBJ2-7, with D perhaps TRBD2 (6 bases). Germline CDR1 MNHEY, CDR2 SVGAGI. Trimming left V 4 bases short and J 9 bases short, with 22 bases between. This CDR3 is built from 15 residues. CDR3: CASSCSPGEVGGQYF. The CDR3 DNA follows: TGTGCCAGCAGTTGCTCTCCGGGAGAAGTAGGTGGGCAGTACTTC.

This rearrangement joins TRBV7-9 to TRBJ2-5; 10 nucleotides line up with TRBD1. V dropped 4 bases and J dropped 1; count of bases not matched to a gene: 6. This CDR3 region has 16 residues. CDR1 is SEHNR, CDR2 FQNEAQ, per germline (reference sequence). The CDR3 DNA sequence: TGTGCCAGCAGCTCAACCGGGACAGGGGTCCAAGAGACCCAGTACTTC. It yields the protein CASSSTGTGVQETQYF.

The chain combines TRBV19 with TRBJ2-4; 9 nucleotides line up with TRBD2. CDR3 length equals 16 residues. V gave up 5 bases and J gave up 0 bases; unmatched junction bases: 5. CDR1 and CDR2 from the germline V gene are LNHDA and SQIVND (reference sequence). The CDR3 reads CASSALAGAAKNIQYF. DNA for the CDR3: TGTGCCAGTAGTGCCTTAGCGGGAGCAGCCAAAAACATTCAGTACTTC.

The chain carries TRBV7-2 and TRBJ2-5; a possible D gene is TRBD2 (6 bases). Germline V lookup: CDR1 SGHTA, CDR2 FQGNSA. The CDR3 contains 16 residues. Trimming took off 0 bases at V and 1 base at J, with 12 bases between the two ends. Here the CDR3 reads CASSLAVAAPQETQYF. CDR3 DNA sequence: TGTGCCAGCAGCTTAGCGGTAGCGGCCCCCCAAGAGACCCAGTACTTC.

This rearrangement joins TRBV27 to TRBJ2-1; a weak D match, TRBD2 (6 bases). In germline, CDR1 is MNHEY, CDR2 SMNVEV (reference sequence). The length of the CDR3 is 13 residues. V was trimmed by 6 bases and J by 3 bases, leaving 9 bases between them. The CDR3 protein is CASSRDFYNEQFF. CDR3 nucleotides: TGTGCCAGCAGCAGGGACTTCTACAATGAGCAGTTCTTC.

The chain is built from TRBV14 and TRBJ1-2; possibly TRBD1 for D (6 bases). CDR1 and CDR2 from the germline V gene are SGHDN and FVKESK. V dropped 0 bases and J dropped 8 bases, with 16 bases sitting between them. The CDR3 sequence is 15 residues long. CDR3 region: CASSQEVRGRGGYTF. The CDR3 nucleotides read TGTGCCAGCAGCCAAGAAGTGCGGGGGCGCGGCGGCTACACCTTC.

The chain carries TRBV7-2 and TRBJ2-5, with TRBD2 matching over 7 bases. With V trimmed by 6 bases and J by 5 bases, 6 bases remained unmatched. The CDR3 is made up of 13 amino acids. Looked up from germline, CDR1 is SGHTA and CDR2 is FQGNSA. The CDR3 nucleotides are TGTGCCAGCAGTGGGGGGGTTCGGGAGACCCAGTACTTC. It codes for CASSGGVRETQYF.